What follows describes a single T cell receptor (beta chain). The source of the sample is a study of OX40 agonist ivuxolimab in advanced cancers. The repertoire was sequenced with immunoSEQ multiplex PCR; TCRdb's copy has only in-frame clones and lacks some. The data contain about 69,000 clones, 70% to 90% of them singletons. The V gene's germline CDR1 is GTSNPN and CDR2 SVGIG (reference sequence). V lost 0 bases, J lost 6 bases, and 11 bases lay in between. CDR3 length: 13 residues. The sequence came from an adult with an advanced solid tumor such as melanoma, head and neck, liver or kidney cancer. The gene calls are TRBV30 and TRBJ1-2; no clear D gene. Material: CD4+ or CD8+ T cells sorted from blood, obtained in a trial of the OX40 agonist ivuxolimab. The CDR3 region is CAWSVTSVNGYTF. The DNA of the CDR3 is TGTGCCTGGAGTGTAACTTCAGTTAATGGCTACACCTTC.